These 6 T cell receptor beta chains were all obtained from the same sample, sequenced in a study of blood T cell repertoires in COVID-19. Method: immunoSEQ multiplex PCR; TCRdb's copy keeps in-frame clones and lacks some. This sample has 300,000 to 450,000 clones; over 75% occur once, and the top ten carry approximately 1.2%. Sequences were obtained from PBMCs or T cells enriched from blood (not recorded which). These receptors were obtained from a young man who had recovered from COVID-19.

V usage is TRBV24-1 and J usage is TRBJ2-1, with TRBD1 matching 7 bases. Germline V gene lookup returns CDR1 KGHDR and CDR2 SFDVKD. Trimming cost V 4 bases and J 8 bases; bases outside gene matches: 13. The CDR3 length is 16 residues. The CDR3 nucleotides read TGTGCCACCAGTGACCCGCGTGACAGGGCAGGGGATGAGCAGTTCTTC. Its protein product is CATSDPRDRAGDEQFF.

This chain connects TRBV12-3 or TRBV12-4 to TRBJ1-2, with 10 nucleotides matching TRBD1. Losses at the gene ends were 6 bases for V and 7 bases for J; bases not matched to a gene: 5. This CDR3 is built from 13 residues. The CDR3 reads CASSHGQGGGYTF. Written as DNA, the CDR3 is TGTGCCAGCAGCCACGGACAGGGGGGTGGCTACACCTTC.

The genes are TRBV4-1 and TRBJ1-4; no reliable D call. Looked up from germline, CDR1 is MGHRA and CDR2 is YSYEKL. The germline V and J ends were trimmed by 0 bases and 0 bases, with 8 bases remaining between them. The CDR3 has 16 residues. For the CDR3, the DNA is TGCGCCAGCAGCCAAGATCCCTTGTCAACTAATGAAAAACTGTTTTTT. Residues: CASSQDPLSTNEKLFF.

J is TRBJ1-1 and V is TRBV19; D gene ambiguous. V gave up 6 bases and J gave up 5 bases, with 13 bases separating them. Germline V CDR1 and CDR2: LNHDA, SQIVND (reference sequence). This CDR3 has 13 residues. The CDR3: CASSTSSYTEAFF. DNA for the CDR3: TGTGCCAGTAGCACCTCGTCCTATACTGAAGCTTTCTTT. Variable domain in full (rest from reference TRBV19 and TRBJ1-1): DGGITQSPKYLFRKEGQNVTLSCEQNLNHDAMYWYRQDPGQGLRLIYYSQIVNDFQKGDIAEGYSVSREKKESFPLTVTSAQKNPTAFYLCASSTSSYTEAFFGQGTRLTVV.

The CDR3 protein is CASSPQGDTQYF. Written as DNA, the CDR3 is TGTGCCAGCAGCCCGCAGGGAGATACGCAGTATTTT. J is TRBJ2-3 and V is TRBV9, with D perhaps TRBD1 (5 bases). CDR1 is SGDLS and CDR2 is YYNGEE in the germline V gene. Trimming took off 4 bases at V and 5 bases at J, with 8 bases between the two ends. The CDR3 totals 12 residues.

CDR3 sequence: CASSPRLAENTGELFF. CDR3 nucleotides: TGCGCCAGCAGCCCGAGACTAGCGGAGAACACCGGGGAGCTGTTTTTT. The chain employs TRBV5-1 and TRBJ2-2, with TRBD2 matching over 9 bases. V was pared by 4 bases and J by 1 base, with 5 bases of the junction left unmatched. The germline V gene has CDR1 SGHRS and CDR2 YFSETQ. CDR3 length: 16 residues.